The clone carrying this TCR beta chain was observed a single time. Its antigen is unidentified. Germline and junction disagree at one end, which may indicate a read error. These data belong to a study of human T cells and chemical hapten exposure. Study-level points and caveats: Among expanded TCRs, significantly more large CDR3 similarity clusters formed than among controls.

Germline V gene data show CDR1 as MDHEN and CDR2 as SYDVKM. The CDR3 contains 14 residues. Treatment in this sample: therapeutic diphenylcyclopropenone sensitization with weekly scalp DPC. Separate cDNA molecules received unique molecular identifiers, which the library attached to them. In TCRdb, the reads were re-called with MiXCR into one record per CDR3 protein. The sample includes 650 to 700 distinct CDR3 sequences, 66% of them seen just once. Sequenced material: whole blood, taken before DPC sensitization or 2, 6, or about 24 weeks after (not recorded which). This clonotype was obtained from an adult with alopecia areata. Some clones in this sample may be carry-over from other donors' samples. This table probably holds off-target reads from a library built for another chain. The chain recombines TRBV28 with TRBJ2-7; no firm D call. The CDR3 DNA follows: TGTGTCAGCAGTCGTTCTCCGGGTTACTACGAGCAGTACTTC. It is translated as CVSSRSPGYYEQYF.